Sequencing of this TCR beta chain was carried out in a study of OX40 agonist ivuxolimab in advanced cancers. In the study overall: Dose-escalation patients had hepatocellular carcinoma, melanoma, renal cell or head and neck cancer. Aged roughly 23 to 85 with a mean of approximately 60 years, they were around 83% male.

TCRdb's copy holds only in-frame clones and misses some; the assay was immunoSEQ multiplex PCR. The table lists 65,000 to 95,000 clones, roughly nine tenths of them singletons. Study-wide points: CD8+ T cells averaged more expanded clones than CD4+.

Comment on this clone: Its antigen is not known.

Specimen: CD4+ or CD8+ T cells sorted from blood, collected in a trial of the OX40 agonist ivuxolimab. This receptor was obtained from an adult with an advanced solid tumor such as melanoma, head and neck, liver or kidney cancer.

Here the CDR3 DNA reads TGTGCCAGTAGTGCAGGCTATGGCTACACCTTC. This codes for CASSAGYGYTF. The chain carries TRBV19 and TRBJ1-2, with D uncertain. From germline, CDR1 is LNHDA and CDR2 SQIVND (reference sequence). The CDR3 has 11 amino acids. V dropped 5 bases and J dropped 4 bases, with 5 bases sitting between them.